The 19 T cell receptor beta chains reported below all come from one sample, sequenced in a study of T cell clonotyping in hematopoietic cell transplantation. Only in-frame clones appear in the TCRdb table, and some are missing; sequencing was by immunoSEQ multiplex PCR. Of 6,000 or so clones in the sample, 75% to 90% were seen once. This material consisted of peripheral blood mononuclear cells, taken 100 days after allogeneic stem cell transplant. These receptors all stem from a male patient aged 40 to 50 who had an allogeneic stem cell transplant from an unrelated donor, so the T cells may come from the graft donor. Some clones in this sample may be carry-over from other donors' samples.

A single count supports this clone. The chain couples TRBV6-1 to TRBJ1-1, with TRBD1 matching over 8 bases. Per the germline V gene, CDR1 is MNHNS and CDR2 is SASEGT. The CDR3 consists of 12 residues. Losses at the gene ends were 6 bases for V and 11 bases for J; bases not matched to a gene: 8. The CDR3 DNA reads as TGTGCCAGCAGCGACGGACAGGGTGGGGCTTTCTTT. This translates into CASSDGQGGAFF.

The chain's CDR3 is CAIRLQGAGDTQYF. The DNA for the CDR3 is TGTGCCATCAGATTACAGGGGGCAGGGGATACGCAGTATTTT. The chain uses TRBV10-3 and TRBJ2-3, with TRBD1 matching 9 bases. The V gene's germline CDR1 is ENHRY and CDR2 SYGVKD. There are 14 residues in the CDR3. V was pared by 6 bases and J by 6 bases, with 7 bases of the junction left unmatched.

This chain joins TRBV28 and TRBJ2-7; 9 positions agree with TRBD2. The V segment lost 2 bases and the J segment 9 bases; nucleotides outside the gene matches: 14. Germline V CDR1 and CDR2: MDHEN, SYDVKM. The CDR3 totals 16 residues. CDR3: CASSLPKAGGPGRQYF. CDR3 in DNA: TGTGCCAGCAGTTTACCCAAGGCGGGGGGGCCGGGTCGGCAGTACTTC.

The gene calls are TRBV6-6 and TRBJ2-5; TRBD1 agrees at 7 bases. This CDR3 region has 16 residues. Germline trimming cut 2 bases from V and 0 bases from J; bases unmatched to any gene: 6. Germline V CDR1 and CDR2: MNHNY, SVGAGI (reference sequence). CDR3 nucleotides: TGTGCCAGCAGTTACCCTCGGGACAGCCACCAAGAGACCCAGTACTTC. Its translation: CASSYPRDSHQETQYF.

The V gene is TRBV29-1, the J gene TRBJ2-2, with D tentatively TRBD2 (5 bases). The V gene lost 7 bases and the J gene lost 3 bases, with 9 bases spanning the gap. CDR3 length: 12 amino acids. Germline V gene data show CDR1 as SQVTM and CDR2 as ANQGSEA. CDR3 DNA: TGCAGCGCCTTGAGGGACACCGGGGAGCTGTTTTTT. Translation: CSALRDTGELFF.

The V and J genes are TRBV30 and TRBJ2-7; D remains ambiguous. Germline V gene data show CDR1 as GTSNPN and CDR2 as SVGIG (reference sequence). V lost 1 base and J 1 base, leaving 5 bases between the germline ends. The CDR3 has 12 residues. The CDR3 region has the DNA TGTGCCTGGAGTGATTGGTCCTACGAGCAGTACTTC. Protein sequence: CAWSDWSYEQYF.

The J gene is TRBJ2-2, the V gene TRBV29-1, with TRBD1 as a possible D gene (5 bases). The ends were cut back, 5 bases at V and 5 bases at J, with 9 bases in the middle. The CDR3 is 12 residues long. Per the germline V gene, CDR1 is SQVTM and CDR2 is ANQGSEA. CDR3 DNA: TGCAGCGTTCTGGACATGACCGGGGAGCTGTTTTTT. Amino acids: CSVLDMTGELFF.

A remark on this clone: Its ends do not fully match the called genes, so a read error is possible. The chain couples TRBV19 to TRBJ1-5; perhaps TRBD1 as D (5 bases). This CDR3 contains 12 residues. Germline CDR1 is LNHDA and CDR2 is SQIVND (reference sequence). Here the CDR3 DNA reads TGTGCCAGTAGACGGAGTGAGGGGATGTGGGATTTT. It translates to CASRRSEGMWDF.

This clone showed up just once. The rearrangement uses TRBV5-6 and TRBJ1-1; D remains unclear. The germline V gene has CDR1 SGHDT and CDR2 YYEEEE. The CDR3 sequence is 11 residues long. V lost 3 bases, J lost 6 bases, and 6 bases lay in between. This CDR3 reads CASSSLAEAFF. The CDR3 DNA reads TGTGCCAGCAGCTCCCTGGCTGAAGCTTTCTTT.

The chain carries TRBV5-6 and TRBJ2-5; D ambiguous. The CDR3 has 12 amino acids. Per germline, CDR1 SGHDT and CDR2 YYEEEE. V lost 4 bases to trimming and J lost 5 bases, with 9 bases between them. For the CDR3, the DNA is TGTGCCAGCAGCCGGACGAGGGAGACCCAGTACTTC. Its translation is CASSRTRETQYF.

The chain carries TRBV10-3 and TRBJ2-3; no definite D call. Trimming left V 10 bases short and J 0 bases short, with 14 bases between. The germline V gene encodes CDR1 ENHRY and CDR2 SYGVKD. The CDR3 is 14 residues long. The CDR3 region is CATGPRASTDTQYF. The CDR3 region has the DNA TGTGCCACCGGACCTAGGGCTAGCACAGATACGCAGTATTTT.

This clone was observed once. Here the CDR3 DNA reads TGTGCCAGCAGCTTAGGCCTCGGACTTCCACTGGATACGCAGTATTTT. As protein: CASSLGLGLPLDTQYF. This chain connects TRBV13 to TRBJ2-3, with D perhaps matching TRBD2 (5 bases). Trimming shortened V by 0 bases and J by 6 bases, and 16 bases separated the two germline ends. Germline V gives CDR1 PRHDT, CDR2 FYEKMQ (reference sequence). CDR3 length equals 16 residues. The full variable domain, with the rest looked up from reference TRBV13 and TRBJ2-3, is AAGVIQSPRHLIKEKRETATLKCYPIPRHDTVYWYQQGPGQDPQFLISFYEKMQSDKGSIPDRFSAQQFSDYHSELNMSSLELGDSALYFCASSLGLGLPLDTQYFGPGTRLTVL.

This clone was seen a single time. The chain has TRBV28 and TRBJ2-5; TRBD1 agrees at 7 bases. Germline loops: CDR1 MDHEN, CDR2 SYDVKM. The V and J ends lost 7 bases and 4 bases, in that order; junction bases with no gene match: 12. The CDR3 runs 15 residues. DNA for the CDR3: TGTGCCAGCACCCCTAACCTGGCAGGGGGAGAGACCCAGTACTTC. As protein: CASTPNLAGGETQYF.

V gene TRBV30 combines with J gene TRBJ1-5; D is unresolved. Between the trimmed V and J ends, which lost 1 base and 0 bases, there was a span of 7 bases. Germline loops: CDR1 GTSNPN, CDR2 SVGIG (reference sequence). This CDR3 spans 14 amino acids. CDR3 nucleotides: TGTGCCTGGAGTGGAGTAACTAGCAATCAGCCCCAGCATTTT. Translation gives CAWSGVTSNQPQHF. Full variable domain (missing parts from reference TRBV30 and TRBJ1-5): SQTIHQWPATLVQPVGSPLSLECTVEGTSNPNLYWYRQAAGRGLQLLFYSVGIGQISSEVPQNLSASRPQDRQFILSSKKLLLSDSGFYLCAWSGVTSNQPQHFGDGTRLSIL.

Comments on this clone: Other DNA sequences within the sample encode an identical CDR3. V usage is TRBV10-3 and J usage is TRBJ1-5; 7 bases align to TRBD1. Germline V gene data show CDR1 as ENHRY and CDR2 as SYGVKD. The CDR3 runs 14 residues. V gave up 8 bases and J gave up 0 bases; unmatched junction bases: 4. The CDR3 DNA follows: TGTGCCATCGGTACAGGGGATAGCAATCAGCCCCAGCATTTT. Protein: CAIGTGDSNQPQHF.

The J gene is TRBJ1-1, the V gene TRBV10-3; the D gene is possibly TRBD1 (5 bases). The CDR3 totals 14 residues. Trimming took 10 bases from V and 1 from J, leaving 16 bases between them. CDR1 is ENHRY and CDR2 is SYGVKD in the germline V gene. CDR3 nucleotide sequence: TGTGCCACACGGGACGGAGGGAGGAACACTGAAGCTTTCTTT. It encodes CATRDGGRNTEAFF.

The gene calls are TRBV6-1 and TRBJ2-3; tentative D call: TRBD1 (7 bases). Trimming pared 8 bases from V and 3 bases from J, leaving 12 bases between. Germline CDR1 reads MNHNS; CDR2 reads SASEGT. The CDR3 consists of 13 residues. Written as DNA, the CDR3 is TGTGCCAGCCAGGGGGGTGAGACAGATACGCAGTATTTT. It translates to CASQGGETDTQYF.

J is TRBJ1-1 and V is TRBV7-2, with unresolved D. V was pared by 2 bases and J by 3 bases, with 10 bases between. CDR3 length equals 14 residues. Germline CDR1 and CDR2: SGHTA and FQGNSA. The CDR3 DNA sequence: TGTGCCAGCAGCTTACAAGGAGGAGACACTGAAGCTTTCTTT. Its protein is CASSLQGGDTEAFF.

This sequence joins TRBV10-2 and TRBJ2-7; 9 nucleotides match TRBD1. The trim removed 6 bases at V and 2 bases at J, leaving 5 bases unmatched. Looked up from germline, CDR1 is WSHSY and CDR2 is SAAADI. This CDR3 is 14 amino acids long. CDR3 coding DNA: TGCGCCAGCAGAACAGGGGGCGCAACCTACGAGCAGTACTTC. It yields the protein CASRTGGATYEQYF.